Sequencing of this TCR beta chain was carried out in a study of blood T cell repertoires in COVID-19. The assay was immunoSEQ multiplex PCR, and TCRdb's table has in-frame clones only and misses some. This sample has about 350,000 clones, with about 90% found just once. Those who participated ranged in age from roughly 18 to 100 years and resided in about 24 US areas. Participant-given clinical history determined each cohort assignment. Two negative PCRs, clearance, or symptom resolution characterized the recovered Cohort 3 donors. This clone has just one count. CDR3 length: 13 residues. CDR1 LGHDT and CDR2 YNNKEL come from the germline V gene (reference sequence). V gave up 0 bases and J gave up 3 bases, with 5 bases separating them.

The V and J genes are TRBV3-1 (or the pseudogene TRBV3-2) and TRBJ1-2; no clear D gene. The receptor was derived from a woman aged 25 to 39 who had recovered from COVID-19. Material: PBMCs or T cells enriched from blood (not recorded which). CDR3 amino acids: CASSQEIDYGYTF. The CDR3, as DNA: TGTGCCAGCAGCCAAGAGATAGACTATGGCTACACCTTC.